The entry that follows covers one T cell receptor beta chain sequence. Its antigen is not known. This sample is part of a study of T cells after yellow fever vaccination. Study details: Preparation of the low-cell-number fractions used SMART-Seq v4 Ultra Low Input.

The CDR3 sequence is 18 residues long. CDR1 SGHRS and CDR2 YFSETQ come from the germline V gene. The V segment lost 2 bases and the J segment 4 bases; nucleotides outside the gene matches: 12. The authors made TCR cDNA by 5'RACE template switching, adding a universal primer site and UMIs. TCRdb reprocessed the 5' RACE reads with MiXCR, giving one entry per CDR3 protein. The sample consists of about 340,000 distinct CDR3 sequences, approximately 13% of them appearing once. The study's findings and limits: After the booster, roughly 96% of CD4 and 88% of CD8 primary-response clones were re-detected.

The source of this sequence is a man in his late teens or twenties who received the YFV17D yellow fever vaccine. The specimen was CD4+ T cells sorted from PBMCs, collected 15 days after the yellow fever booster vaccination. The chain uses TRBV5-1 and TRBJ2-3; 11 bases fit TRBD2. In nucleotides, the CDR3 is TGCGCCAGCAGCTTCAGGGGGCCAGCTAGCGGGGGGCCAGATACGCAGTATTTT. Amino acids: CASSFRGPASGGPDTQYF.